The 10 T cell receptor beta chains reported below all come from one sample, sequenced in a study of identical twins. TCRdb itself ran the 5' RACE reads through MiXCR, one entry per CDR3 protein. The sample includes about 530,000 distinct CDR3 sequences, around 20% of them seen just once. The sample also formed part of further work on yellow fever vaccine responses in identical twins.

What was sequenced was CD4+ T cells sorted from blood. The origin of the receptors is a woman aged 18-29 years in good health.

This clonotype was observed a handful of times. The chain has TRBV28 and TRBJ2-1; possibly TRBD2 for D (5 bases). The germline V gene encodes CDR1 MDHEN and CDR2 SYDVKM. This CDR3 has 13 residues. V dropped 10 bases and J dropped 3 bases, with 13 bases sitting between them. In DNA form, the CDR3 reads TGTGCCACTACACGGGGATACTACAATGAGCAGTTCTTC. It is translated as CATTRGYYNEQFF.

This clonotype appeared a few times. The J gene is TRBJ2-5, the V gene TRBV4-2; tentative D call: TRBD1 (6 bases). Trimming pared 3 bases from V and 5 bases from J, leaving 19 bases between. Germline values: CDR1 LGHNA, CDR2 YNFKEQ. CDR3 size: 16 residues. The CDR3 region is CASSHVFNTGPETQYF. The CDR3 DNA follows: TGTGCCAGCAGCCACGTTTTCAACACAGGGCCGGAGACCCAGTACTTC.

This clonotype has more than one count but fewer than ten. The chain carries TRBV6-5 and TRBJ2-2; D unclear. The CDR3 sequence is 16 residues long. Germline V gene data show CDR1 as MNHEY and CDR2 as SVGAGI. Trimming shortened V by 0 bases and J by 0 bases, and 8 bases separated the two germline ends. CDR3 in amino acids: CASSYSNLANTGELFF. CDR3 nucleotide sequence: TGTGCCAGCAGTTACTCGAACCTTGCGAACACCGGGGAGCTGTTTTTT.

The CDR3 spells CASSPREGASDTQYF. The CDR3 nucleotides read TGTGCCAGCTCTCCGAGAGAGGGTGCGTCGGATACGCAGTATTTT. This chain connects TRBV18 to TRBJ2-3; D might be TRBD2 (5 bases). The CDR3 runs to 15 residues. V was trimmed by 6 bases and J by 6 bases, leaving 19 bases between them. The germline gives CDR1 KGHSH, CDR2 LQKENI.

This clonotype occurred a few times. The chain uses TRBV7-3 and TRBJ2-3; D unclear. Looked up from germline, CDR1 is SGHTA and CDR2 is FQGTGA. CDR3 length: 14 amino acids. With 5 bases removed from V and 2 bases from J, the gap between germline ends came to 11 bases. The CDR3 region has the DNA TGTGCCAGCAGCCGAAGTCGCCCCACAGATACGCAGTATTTT. The encoded protein is CASSRSRPTDTQYF.

The chain combines TRBV12-3 or TRBV12-4 with TRBJ2-1, with 8 positions matching TRBD2. J gave up 5 bases and V 3 bases, and 6 bases lay outside the gene matches. The CDR3 is 15 residues long. The CDR3 DNA sequence: TGTGCCAGCAGTTTGTTAGCGGGACGGGACAATGAGCAGTTCTTC. Amino acid sequence: CASSLLAGRDNEQFF.

V and J are TRBV7-8 and TRBJ2-7, with D unclear. CDR1 and CDR2 from the germline V gene are SGHVS and FQNEAQ. This CDR3 is built from 12 residues. The V end was cut by 5 bases, the J end by 4 bases, with 9 bases between. The DNA for the CDR3 is TGTGCCAGCAGCGCGACGGTTTACGAGCAGTACGTC. It translates to CASSATVYEQYV.

V gene TRBV7-6 combines with J gene TRBJ2-2; weak D call: TRBD2 (7 bases). The V end lost 3 bases, the J end lost 5 bases, and 16 bases lay between the germline ends. This CDR3 comprises 16 residues. Germline values: CDR1 SGHVS, CDR2 FNYEAQ. The CDR3 region has the DNA TGTGCCAGCAGCTTTTTGGCTAGCGGACAGACCGGGGAGCTGTTTTTT. Amino acid sequence: CASSFLASGQTGELFF.

The CDR3 loop reads CASRPNRPPYEQYF. The CDR3 coding sequence is TGTGCCAGCCGACCCAACAGACCTCCCTACGAGCAGTACTTC. The chain joins TRBV27 to TRBJ2-7; D not certain. CDR1 is MNHEY and CDR2 is SMNVEV in the germline V gene (reference sequence). CDR3 size: 14 residues. V shed 8 bases and J shed 2 bases, with 16 bases lying between them.

The table lists this clonotype with a few counts. The CDR3 DNA reads as TGTGCCAGCAGCTTAACCGACGGACTAGCTAACAATGAGCAGTTCTTC. Amino acid sequence: CASSLTDGLANNEQFF. This chain connects TRBV7-9 to TRBJ2-1; 8 bases match TRBD2. CDR1 is SEHNR, CDR2 FQNEAQ, per germline (reference sequence). The trim removed 2 bases at V and 5 bases at J, leaving 8 bases unmatched. The CDR3 is 16 residues long.